Detailed here is one T cell receptor beta chain. The antigen is unknown. This specimen belongs to a study of identical twins. Study results and limitations: Analyses of zero insertions could, in part, be confounded by invariant MAIT and iNKT cells.

Via MiXCR, TCRdb re-called the 5' RACE reads, giving one row per CDR3 protein. This sample has some 1,700,000 distinct CDR3 sequences, with about 30% found just once. Germline V gene lookup returns CDR1 MGHRA and CDR2 YSYEKL. This CDR3 has 18 residues. The sequencing sample was made of cord blood. The TCR comes from a newborn girl in good health. The rearrangement uses TRBV4-1 and TRBJ2-1, with 15 bases identical to TRBD2. The DNA matches TRBJ2-7 better at its end, which makes the J call doubtful. Here the CDR3 reads CASSQGLAGGSSYNEQYF. The CDR3 DNA is TGCGCCAGCAGCCAGGGACTAGCGGGGGGTAGCTCCTACAATGAGCAGTACTTC.